Sequencing of this T cell receptor (beta chain) was carried out in a study of blood T cell repertoires in COVID-19. Study overall: The origin of the acute and convalescent COVID-19 samples was the United States, Italy and Spain. Nucleic acid was either cDNA or gDNA, and it came from T cells, B-cell-depleted T cells, or PBMCs.

Original methodology: For nucleated cells, counts were estimated from reference gene primer amplification. Clones were read by immunoSEQ multiplex PCR, and TCRdb kept only the in-frame ones, dropping some. V and J calls and clone size follow that table, whereas D and trimming were derived from the DNA. The data show about 180,000 clones, approximately 90% seen once. V trimming: 2 bases; J trimming: 5 bases; junction bases outside the gene matches: 9. The CDR3 is made up of 16 amino acids. Germline assignment: CDR1 SGHRS and CDR2 YFSETQ. The genes are TRBV5-1 and TRBJ2-7; TRBD1 matches at 11 bases. The receptor's source is a man between 18 and 35 years old who had recovered from COVID-19. The sequenced sample was peripheral blood. The CDR3 is CASSLNAGTGGDEQYF. In DNA form, the CDR3 reads TGCGCCAGCAGCTTAAACGCCGGGACAGGGGGTGACGAGCAGTACTTC. Complete variable domain (other parts from reference TRBV5-1 and TRBJ2-7): KAGVTQTPRYLIKTRGQQVTLSCSPISGHRSVSWYQQTPGQGLQFLFEYFSETQRNKGNFPGRFSGRQFSNSRSEMNVSTLELGDSALYLCASSLNAGTGGDEQYFGPGTRLTVT.